The 25 T cell receptor beta chains presented below share a single source sample, sequenced in a study of cytomegalovirus exposure and HLA in healthy donors. It was with 60 Vbeta and 13 Jbeta primers that the PCR ran. The assay was immunoSEQ multiplex PCR, and TCRdb's table has in-frame clones only and misses some. The table for this sample gives 140,000 to 150,000 clones. Sequenced sample: PBMCs. These receptors all stem from a male donor in good health and CMV-seronegative.

V gene TRBV5-4 combines with J gene TRBJ2-1, with 9 bases identical to TRBD1. The CDR3 has 14 residues. Germline loops: CDR1 SGHNT, CDR2 YYREEE (reference sequence). V was clipped by 2 bases and J by 7 bases; unmatched bases: 4. CDR3 in amino acids: CASSLPQGANEQFF. Here the CDR3 DNA reads TGTGCCAGCAGCTTACCACAGGGGGCAAATGAGCAGTTCTTC.

This chain uses TRBV14 with TRBJ1-2; 7 bases are shared with TRBD1. In germline, CDR1 is SGHDN, CDR2 FVKESK. The CDR3 totals 13 residues. J gave up 8 bases and V 2 bases, and 5 bases lay outside the gene matches. In DNA form, the CDR3 reads TGTGCCAGCAGCCAAAGGGGGCTGAGCGGCTACACCTTC. Translated, it gives CASSQRGLSGYTF.

V usage is TRBV7-6 and J usage is TRBJ1-6, with D perhaps TRBD1 (5 bases). V gave up 2 bases and J gave up 6 bases, with 11 bases separating them. The CDR3 is 15 residues long. CDR1 SGHVS and CDR2 FNYEAQ come from the germline V gene. The CDR3 sequence is CASSLSTGGNSPLHF. Here the CDR3 DNA reads TGTGCCAGCAGCTTAAGCACGGGGGGTAATTCACCCCTCCACTTT.

The CDR3 DNA is TGTGCCAGCAGCTCCTGGCCCGCCGGGGAGCTGTTTTTT. It is translated as CASSSWPAGELFF. This sequence joins TRBV11-3 and TRBJ2-2; D not certain. This CDR3 comprises 13 residues. Germline values: CDR1 SGHNT, CDR2 YENEEA. V was shortened by 4 bases and J by 6 bases, with 9 bases between the two germline ends. The complete variable domain, with remaining parts taken from reference TRBV11-3 and TRBJ2-2, reads EAGVVQSPRYKIIEKKQPVAFWCNPISGHNTLYWYLQNLGQGPELLIRYENEEAVDDSQLPKDRFSAERLKGVDSTLKIQPAELGDSAVYLCASSSWPAGELFFGEGSRLTVL.

The CDR3 nucleotides read TGTGCCAGCAGTTACTCAGGCACAGGGTTCGTAGAAAAACTGTTTTTT. Its protein product is CASSYSGTGFVEKLFF. The chain uses TRBV6-5 and TRBJ1-4; tentatively, D is TRBD1 (6 bases). Trimming removed 0 bases at V and 8 bases at J, with 16 bases between. The germline V gene encodes CDR1 MNHEY and CDR2 SVGAGI. This CDR3 is 16 amino acids long.

This chain connects TRBV7-8 to TRBJ1-1, with 9 bases lining up with TRBD1. V lost 2 bases, J lost 4 bases, and 11 bases stayed unmatched. CDR1 and CDR2 from the germline V gene are SGHVS and FQNEAQ. The CDR3 extends over 17 amino acids. The CDR3 loop reads CASSLKSWRQGGTEAFF. In DNA form, the CDR3 reads TGTGCCAGCAGCTTAAAGTCTTGGAGACAGGGGGGCACTGAAGCTTTCTTT.

This rearrangement joins TRBV5-1 to TRBJ1-2; D not certain. CDR1 is SGHRS and CDR2 is YFSETQ in the germline V gene. The CDR3 consists of 15 residues. V was pared by 4 bases and J by 4 bases, with 17 bases between. In DNA form, the CDR3 reads TGCGCCAGCAGCCTAGGACTGCAAGTTAGCTATGGCTACACCTTC. Translated, it gives CASSLGLQVSYGYTF.

This sequence joins TRBV27 and TRBJ2-7; 7 nucleotides align to TRBD2. Germline CDR1 is MNHEY and CDR2 is SMNVEV (reference sequence). This CDR3 comprises 16 residues. Trimming cost V 4 bases and J 7 bases; bases outside gene matches: 16. CDR3 protein: CASSSPSGGRFMEQYF. The DNA of the CDR3 is TGTGCCAGCAGTTCCCCGTCAGGCGGGAGATTTATGGAGCAGTACTTC.

The rearrangement uses TRBV9 and TRBJ2-7; TRBD2 matches at 8 bases. The CDR3 covers 16 residues. The V segment lost 0 bases and the J segment 4 bases; nucleotides outside the gene matches: 9. Looked up from germline, CDR1 is SGDLS and CDR2 is YYNGEE. The CDR3 sequence: CASSVGLVAGPYEQYF. The CDR3 region has the DNA TGTGCCAGCAGCGTAGGATTGGTAGCGGGACCTTACGAGCAGTACTTC.

The chain has TRBV6-1 and TRBJ1-2; 7 bases map to TRBD1. The CDR3 has 12 amino acids. Germline loops: CDR1 MNHNS, CDR2 SASEGT. V lost 6 bases, J lost 8 bases, and 6 bases stayed unmatched. CDR3 region: CASRTGLGGYTF. CDR3 DNA: TGTGCCAGCAGGACAGGGCTGGGGGGCTACACCTTC.

The chain uses TRBV7-8 and TRBJ1-1, with D possibly being TRBD1 (6 bases). This CDR3 is built from 13 residues. Germline values: CDR1 SGHVS, CDR2 FQNEAQ. V was pared by 3 bases and J by 11 bases, with 16 bases between. The CDR3 reads CASSLTGALDAFF. The CDR3 nucleotides read TGTGCCAGCAGCTTGACAGGCGCGCTGGATGCTTTCTTT.

The chain carries TRBV19 and TRBJ1-2; TRBD1 matches at 8 bases. This CDR3 comprises 17 residues. Per germline, CDR1 LNHDA and CDR2 SQIVND (reference sequence). Trimming at V came to 4 bases and at J to 4 bases, leaving 14 bases not matched to a gene. DNA of the CDR3: TGTGCCAGTAGTAAAACGACAGGGGAGATCGGGAGCTATGGCTACACCTTC. As protein: CASSKTTGEIGSYGYTF. Filled out from reference TRBV19 and TRBJ1-2, the complete variable domain reads DGGITQSPKYLFRKEGQNVTLSCEQNLNHDAMYWYRQDPGQGLRLIYYSQIVNDFQKGDIAEGYSVSREKKESFPLTVTSAQKNPTAFYLCASSKTTGEIGSYGYTFGSGTRLTVV.

The chain employs TRBV6-1 and TRBJ1-5; D ambiguous. V was pared by 0 bases and J by 2 bases, with 11 bases between. This CDR3 has 16 residues. CDR1 is MNHNS, CDR2 SASEGT, per germline. The CDR3 loop reads CASSEALRHGNQPQHF. CDR3 sequence (DNA): TGTGCCAGCAGTGAAGCGCTGCGACATGGCAATCAGCCCCAGCATTTT.

This rearrangement joins TRBV6-5 to TRBJ2-3, with 10 nucleotides matching TRBD1. CDR1 MNHEY and CDR2 SVGAGI come from the germline V gene. The CDR3 extends over 15 amino acids. The V segment lost 6 bases and the J segment 5 bases; nucleotides outside the gene matches: 8. The CDR3, as DNA: TGTGCCAGCAGCCCGGGACAGGGGCCCGGAGATACGCAGTATTTT. Its protein is CASSPGQGPGDTQYF.

V usage is TRBV11-2 and J usage is TRBJ1-1; D is undetermined. V shed 10 bases and J shed 1 base, with 19 bases lying between them. There are 15 residues in the CDR3. CDR1 and CDR2 from the germline V gene are SGHAT and FQNNGV. CDR3 sequence: CATRKAVGTNTEAFF. The DNA of the CDR3 is TGTGCCACCCGGAAGGCGGTCGGAACGAACACTGAAGCTTTCTTT. Based on the CDR3 plus reference TRBV11-2 and TRBJ1-1, the full variable domain is EAGVAQSPRYKIIEKRQSVAFWCNPISGHATLYWYQQILGQGPKLLIQFQNNGVVDDSQLPKDRFSAERLKGVDSTLKIQPAKLEDSAVYLCATRKAVGTNTEAFFGQGTRLTVV.

J is TRBJ1-6 and V is TRBV6-5, with 7 bases identical to TRBD1. Trimming at V came to 6 bases and at J to 7 bases, leaving 9 bases not matched to a gene. The CDR3 consists of 15 residues. CDR1 and CDR2 from the germline V gene are MNHEY and SVGAGI. The CDR3 DNA follows: TGTGCCAGCAGCCGCCTAGGGACAGAAAATTCACCCCTCCACTTT. Translated, it gives CASSRLGTENSPLHF.

J is TRBJ2-7 and V is TRBV9; TRBD1 agrees at 7 bases. This CDR3 has 14 residues. The germline CDR1 and CDR2 sequences are SGDLS and YYNGEE. V gave up 3 bases and J gave up 7 bases; unmatched junction bases: 10. The DNA for the CDR3 is TGTGCCAGCAGCGAGGACAGGTCGATAGGGGAGCAGTACTTC. Encoded protein: CASSEDRSIGEQYF.

As DNA, the CDR3 is TGTGCCAGCAGTTACCATACCCGGCAGGGCCGCTATGGCTACACCTTC. Amino acids: CASSYHTRQGRYGYTF. The chain couples TRBV6-5 to TRBJ1-2; tentative D call: TRBD1 (5 bases). CDR3 size: 16 residues. Trimming left V 2 bases short and J 4 bases short, with 17 bases between. The germline gives CDR1 MNHEY, CDR2 SVGAGI.

V gene TRBV9 combines with J gene TRBJ2-7; TRBD1 aligns across 7 bases. The CDR3 length is 15 residues. Looked up from germline, CDR1 is SGDLS and CDR2 is YYNGEE. V shed 4 bases, J shed 1 base, and the junction held 8 bases outside the gene matches. CDR3 DNA sequence: TGTGCCAGCAGCCCTCGAGACAGGGTGTCCTACGAGCAGTACTTC. It translates to CASSPRDRVSYEQYF.

This chain uses TRBV7-2 with TRBJ2-7, with 13 bases lining up with TRBD2. CDR3 length: 16 residues. V trimming: 5 bases; J trimming: 4 bases; junction bases outside the gene matches: 8. From germline, CDR1 is SGHTA and CDR2 FQGNSA. The CDR3 loop is CASSPRWTSGRYEQYF. The CDR3 region has the DNA TGTGCCAGCAGCCCCCGGTGGACTAGCGGGAGATACGAGCAGTACTTC.

The V gene is TRBV18, the J gene TRBJ1-1, with TRBD1 identical over 9 bases. CDR3 length equals 12 residues. V gave up 5 bases and J gave up 10 bases; unmatched junction bases: 5. Germline assignment: CDR1 KGHSH and CDR2 LQKENI. The CDR3 sequence is CASSEQGAVAFF. CDR3 DNA sequence: TGTGCCAGCTCAGAACAGGGGGCTGTAGCTTTCTTT.

J is TRBJ2-7 and V is TRBV27; 9 positions match TRBD2. The CDR3 is made up of 15 amino acids. Germline assignment: CDR1 MNHEY and CDR2 SMNVEV (reference sequence). With V trimmed by 0 bases and J by 2 bases, 2 bases remained unmatched. CDR3 residues: CASSLSSGRTYEQYF. CDR3 nucleotides: TGTGCCAGCAGTTTATCTAGCGGGAGAACCTACGAGCAGTACTTC.

The DNA of the CDR3 is TGTGCCAGCTCTCCGATCGTGGGCGACGTAGAGTCTGGAAACACCATATATTTT. Protein: CASSPIVGDVESGNTIYF. The chain has TRBV18 and TRBJ1-3, with D hard to call. The CDR3 runs to 18 residues. V was shortened by 6 bases and J by 1 base, with 22 bases between the two germline ends. CDR1 and CDR2 (germline): KGHSH, LQKENI.

This chain joins TRBV18 and TRBJ1-2; tentatively, D is TRBD1 (6 bases). Trimming pared 6 bases from V and 2 bases from J, leaving 16 bases between. Germline CDR1 is KGHSH and CDR2 is LQKENI. The CDR3 has 15 amino acids. In DNA form, the CDR3 reads TGTGCCAGCTCCCTTAAGCAGGGGAAAAACTATGGCTACACCTTC. Amino acids: CASSLKQGKNYGYTF. Full variable domain (outside the CDR3, taken from reference TRBV18 and TRBJ1-2): NAGVMQNPRHLVRRRGQEARLRCSPMKGHSHVYWYRQLPEEGLKFMVYLQKENIIDESGMPKERFSAEFPKEGPSILRIQQVVRGDSAAYFCASSLKQGKNYGYTFGSGTRLTVV.

This rearrangement joins TRBV30 to TRBJ2-7; D possibly corresponds to TRBD1 (5 bases). CDR1 is GTSNPN, CDR2 SVGIG, per germline (reference sequence). V was clipped by 2 bases and J by 6 bases, with 14 bases between them. CDR3 length: 13 residues. In DNA, the CDR3 is TGTGCCTGGAGTCTAGGGGCAACTCCCGAGCAGTACTTC. This gives the protein CAWSLGATPEQYF.